This TCR beta chain comes out of a study of cytomegalovirus exposure and HLA in healthy donors. This clone occurred a few times. No antigen is known for it. PCR primers comprised 60 Vbeta and 13 Jbeta primers. The assay was immunoSEQ multiplex PCR, and TCRdb's table has in-frame clones only and misses some. The table records roughly 150,000 clones, roughly four fifths of them present only once. The J segment lost 0 bases and the V segment lost 3 bases, leaving 3 bases of the junction unmatched. The germline gives CDR1 MDHEN, CDR2 SYDVKM. The CDR3 runs 15 residues. General study results and limits: From TCR beta sequences, most subjects' HLA-A and HLA-B alleles were reportedly predicted accurately. After further analysis at a later stage, 15,000 to 20,000 TCR beta sequences were associated with HLA alleles at 0.05 false discovery rate. The study assumed roughly uniform donor sequencing depth for presence/absence analyses. With high specificity and sensitivity, the classifier reportedly diagnosed cytomegalovirus status.

This TCR derives from a man aged 25-40 years in good health and CMV-seropositive. V usage is TRBV28 and J usage is TRBJ2-3, with 7 bases aligning to TRBD2. Sequencing input: PBMCs. In DNA form, the CDR3 reads TGTGCCAGCAGTTTCCCAGCGGGGAGCACAGATACGCAGTATTTT. This translates into CASSFPAGSTDTQYF.